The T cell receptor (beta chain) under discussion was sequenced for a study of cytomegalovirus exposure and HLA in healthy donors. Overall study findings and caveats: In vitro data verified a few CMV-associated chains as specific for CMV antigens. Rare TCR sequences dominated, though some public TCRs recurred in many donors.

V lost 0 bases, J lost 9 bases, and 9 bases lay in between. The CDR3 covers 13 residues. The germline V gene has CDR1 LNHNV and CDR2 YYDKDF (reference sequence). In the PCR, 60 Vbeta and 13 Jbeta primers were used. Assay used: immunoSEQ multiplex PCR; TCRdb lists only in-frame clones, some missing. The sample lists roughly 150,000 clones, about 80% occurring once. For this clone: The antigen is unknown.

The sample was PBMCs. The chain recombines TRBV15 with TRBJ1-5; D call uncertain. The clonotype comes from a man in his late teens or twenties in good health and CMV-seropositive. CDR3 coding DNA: TGTGCCACCAGCAGAGATCAATTGAGGCCCCAGCATTTT. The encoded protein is CATSRDQLRPQHF.